Listed below are T cell receptor beta chains from one sample, sequenced in a study of blood T cell repertoires in COVID-19. The protocol was immunoSEQ multiplex PCR, while the TCRdb copy is restricted to in-frame clones and leaves out a portion. The sample carries approximately 300,000 clones, roughly nine tenths recorded once. The material sequenced was PBMCs or T cells enriched from blood (not recorded which). The origin of the receptors is a young woman who had recovered from COVID-19. CDR3s include the opening cysteine and the closing phenylalanine or tryptophan. Each record gives: J gene, D gene, clone size, V gene, CDR3 DNA, CDR3 protein. The D gene is left open where the match is weak. Clone size, where shown, is once, few, many, or a class for clones that have expanded.

j_call: TRBJ1-6; d_call: TRBD1; clone_size: .; v_call: TRBV19; cdr3_nt: TGTGCCAGTCAAGGACAGGGGAGCTCCTATAATTCACCCCTCCACTTT; cdr3_aa: CASQGQGSSYNSPLHF
j_call: TRBJ1-2; d_call: .; clone_size: .; v_call: TRBV4-3; cdr3_nt: TGCGCCAGCAGCCCAGAGTTTATGGGCAGGGAAACCTTC; cdr3_aa: CASSPEFMGRETF
j_call: TRBJ1-6; d_call: .; clone_size: .; v_call: TRBV19; cdr3_nt: TGTGCCAGTAGTATAAAACCAGGGAACTCACCCCTCCACTTT; cdr3_aa: CASSIKPGNSPLHF
j_call: TRBJ2-3; d_call: TRBD2; clone_size: once; v_call: TRBV27; cdr3_nt: TGTGCCAGCAGTTTAACCCGACTAGCGGGGGGGTACACAGATACGCAGTATTTT; cdr3_aa: CASSLTRLAGGYTDTQYF
j_call: TRBJ2-2; d_call: TRBD1; clone_size: once; v_call: TRBV7-6; cdr3_nt: TGTGCCAGCAGTGTGGGACAGGGGGCTACCGGGGAGCTGTTTTTT; cdr3_aa: CASSVGQGATGELFF
j_call: TRBJ1-1; d_call: .; clone_size: .; v_call: TRBV19; cdr3_nt: TGTGCCAGTAGGGGAGGAGTTACCTCTGAAGCTTTCTTT; cdr3_aa: CASRGGVTSEAFF
j_call: TRBJ2-3; d_call: .; clone_size: once; v_call: TRBV14; cdr3_nt: TGTGCCAGCAGCCAACGGGGAAGGAGCACAGATACGCAGTATTTT; cdr3_aa: CASSQRGRSTDTQYF
j_call: TRBJ2-7; d_call: .; clone_size: .; v_call: TRBV7-9; cdr3_nt: TGTGCCAGCAGCTTAATCGGGTCGAGGGAGGTTAGGTACGAGCAGTACTTC; cdr3_aa: CASSLIGSREVRYEQYF
j_call: TRBJ2-1; d_call: TRBD1; clone_size: .; v_call: TRBV5-4; cdr3_nt: TGTGCCAGCAGCTTGGCCACGGGACAGGGAATGAATGAGCAGTTCTTC; cdr3_aa: CASSLATGQGMNEQFF
j_call: TRBJ1-2; d_call: .; clone_size: .; v_call: TRBV19; cdr3_nt: TGTGCCAGTAGTAATCCCCGGGGAGGTGGCTACACCTTC; cdr3_aa: CASSNPRGGGYTF
j_call: TRBJ1-1; d_call: .; clone_size: .; v_call: TRBV4-1; cdr3_nt: TGCGCCAGCAGCCAGGCACCGGGAGCCGGAGGTTTCTTT; cdr3_aa: CASSQAPGAGGFF
j_call: TRBJ2-1; d_call: TRBD1; clone_size: .; v_call: TRBV4-2; cdr3_nt: TGTGCCAGCAGCCCACAGGGGTTACGGTGGAATGAGCAGTTCTTC; cdr3_aa: CASSPQGLRWNEQFF
j_call: TRBJ1-5; d_call: TRBD1; clone_size: .; v_call: TRBV25-1; cdr3_nt: TGTGCCAGCAGTGCGCCGGACAGGGCCACGAATCAGCCCCAGCATTTT; cdr3_aa: CASSAPDRATNQPQHF
j_call: TRBJ2-3; d_call: .; clone_size: .; v_call: TRBV5-8; cdr3_nt: TGTGCCAGCAGCGTAACAGATACGCAGTATTTT; cdr3_aa: CASSVTDTQYF
j_call: TRBJ1-2; d_call: .; clone_size: .; v_call: TRBV2; cdr3_nt: TGTGCCAGCGGTCGTGAGGGCCATGGCTACACCTTC; cdr3_aa: CASGREGHGYTF
j_call: TRBJ2-3; d_call: TRBD2; clone_size: .; v_call: TRBV24-1; cdr3_nt: TGTGCCACCAGTGATTTCCTTAGCGGGGGGACCACAGATACGCAGTATTTT; cdr3_aa: CATSDFLSGGTTDTQYF
j_call: TRBJ2-2; d_call: TRBD1; clone_size: .; v_call: TRBV7-9; cdr3_nt: TGTGCCAGCAGACAGGGGGATGGCACCGGGGAGCTGTTTTTT; cdr3_aa: CASRQGDGTGELFF
j_call: TRBJ1-1; d_call: TRBD1; clone_size: .; v_call: TRBV6-5; cdr3_nt: TGTGCCAGCAGCCCAGGACAGGGTGAAGCTTTCTTT; cdr3_aa: CASSPGQGEAFF
j_call: TRBJ1-5; d_call: .; clone_size: .; v_call: TRBV27; cdr3_nt: TGTGCCAGCAGCATCAGGGGTAGCAATCAGCCCCAGCATTTT; cdr3_aa: CASSIRGSNQPQHF
j_call: TRBJ2-3; d_call: .; clone_size: .; v_call: TRBV24-1; cdr3_nt: TGTGCCACCAGTGATCACGGGAGATCAGATACGCAGTATTTT; cdr3_aa: CATSDHGRSDTQYF
j_call: TRBJ1-1; d_call: TRBD1; clone_size: .; v_call: TRBV30; cdr3_nt: TGTGCCTGGGACAGGGTTACTGAAGCTTTCTTT; cdr3_aa: CAWDRVTEAFF
j_call: TRBJ2-2; d_call: TRBD1; clone_size: .; v_call: TRBV28; cdr3_nt: TGTGCCAGCAGGCCGACAGGGGGCGAGGAGCTGTTTTTT; cdr3_aa: CASRPTGGEELFF
j_call: TRBJ2-1; d_call: TRBD1; clone_size: .; v_call: TRBV24-1; cdr3_nt: TGTGCCACCAGTCGACAGGGGACGGGGCGTGAGCAGTTCTTC; cdr3_aa: CATSRQGTGREQFF
j_call: TRBJ1-2; d_call: TRBD1; clone_size: .; v_call: TRBV7-2; cdr3_nt: TGTGCCAGCAGCTCCCAGACAGGGCCTCGGGGCTACACCTTC; cdr3_aa: CASSSQTGPRGYTF
j_call: TRBJ1-2; d_call: .; clone_size: .; v_call: TRBV28; cdr3_nt: TGTGCCAGCAGTCCCCGACAGGTCCTCTATGGCTACACCTTC; cdr3_aa: CASSPRQVLYGYTF
j_call: TRBJ2-5; d_call: TRBD2; clone_size: .; v_call: TRBV19; cdr3_nt: TGTGCCAGTAGTATAGAGGGGGGGGAGACCCAGTACTTC; cdr3_aa: CASSIEGGETQYF
j_call: TRBJ1-2; d_call: .; clone_size: .; v_call: TRBV9; cdr3_nt: TGTGCCAGCAGCCCCGAGGGAGGCCCACTCTATGGCTACACCTTC; cdr3_aa: CASSPEGGPLYGYTF
j_call: TRBJ2-3; d_call: .; clone_size: .; v_call: TRBV7-6; cdr3_nt: TGTGCCAGCAGCCCCCCTGAGGGAGATACGCAGTATTTT; cdr3_aa: CASSPPEGDTQYF
j_call: TRBJ1-1; d_call: .; clone_size: .; v_call: TRBV12-3/TRBV12-4; cdr3_nt: TGTGCCAGCGCATTAGGGGCTCCCACTGAAGCTTTCTTT; cdr3_aa: CASALGAPTEAFF
j_call: TRBJ1-1; d_call: .; clone_size: .; v_call: TRBV11-3; cdr3_nt: TGTGCCAGCAGCTGGGGGGTGAACACTGAAGCTTTCTTT; cdr3_aa: CASSWGVNTEAFF
j_call: TRBJ2-7; d_call: TRBD2; clone_size: .; v_call: TRBV7-3; cdr3_nt: TGTGCCAGCAGCGCCGGGACTAGCGCTAACGAGCAGTACTTC; cdr3_aa: CASSAGTSANEQYF
j_call: TRBJ2-3; d_call: TRBD2; clone_size: few; v_call: TRBV2; cdr3_nt: TGTGCCAGCGCCCCTAGCGGGGGGTTAACAGATACGCAGTATTTT; cdr3_aa: CASAPSGGLTDTQYF
j_call: TRBJ2-3; d_call: .; clone_size: .; v_call: TRBV7-8; cdr3_nt: TGTGCCAGCAGCGCCTATCTGGCGGGTTCTAGCACAGATACGCAGTATTTT; cdr3_aa: CASSAYLAGSSTDTQYF
j_call: TRBJ2-7; d_call: TRBD2; clone_size: .; v_call: TRBV7-9; cdr3_nt: TGTGCCAGCAGCTTCGGGCTAGCGGACTACGAGCAGTACTTC; cdr3_aa: CASSFGLADYEQYF
j_call: TRBJ2-1; d_call: TRBD2; clone_size: .; v_call: TRBV4-1; cdr3_nt: TGCGCCAGCAGCCACGCTAGCGGGGGCCAATTCGTACAGTTCTTC; cdr3_aa: CASSHASGGQFVQFF
j_call: TRBJ2-3; d_call: .; clone_size: .; v_call: TRBV25-1; cdr3_nt: TGTGCCAGCGCTGAGGGACTGAAGAAAGATACGCAGTATTTT; cdr3_aa: CASAEGLKKDTQYF
j_call: TRBJ2-1; d_call: TRBD2; clone_size: .; v_call: TRBV5-1; cdr3_nt: TGCGCCAGCAGCTCGACTAGCGGTAATGAGCAGTTCTTC; cdr3_aa: CASSSTSGNEQFF
j_call: TRBJ2-7; d_call: TRBD2; clone_size: .; v_call: TRBV10-3; cdr3_nt: TGTGCCATCAGTCCGGGACTAGCGGGTACCTACGAGCAGTACTTC; cdr3_aa: CAISPGLAGTYEQYF
j_call: TRBJ2-1; d_call: .; clone_size: .; v_call: TRBV28; cdr3_nt: TGTGCCAGCAACTCAGGGGCCCGACACAATGAGCAGTTCTTC; cdr3_aa: CASNSGARHNEQFF
j_call: TRBJ2-7; d_call: .; clone_size: .; v_call: TRBV7-2; cdr3_nt: TGTGCCAGCAGCCTCAGGGGTGATAGAGCCTACGAGCAGTACTTC; cdr3_aa: CASSLRGDRAYEQYF
j_call: TRBJ1-1; d_call: TRBD1; clone_size: .; v_call: TRBV9; cdr3_nt: TGTGCCAGCAGCGTAGAGGACAGGGGGGACACTGAAGCTTTCTTT; cdr3_aa: CASSVEDRGDTEAFF
j_call: TRBJ1-6; d_call: .; clone_size: .; v_call: TRBV18; cdr3_nt: TGTGCCAGCTCACCAGCAGGGCTAAGTTCACCCCTCCACTTT; cdr3_aa: CASSPAGLSSPLHF
j_call: TRBJ1-2; d_call: .; clone_size: .; v_call: TRBV2; cdr3_nt: TGTGCCAGCAGTACGAACAGGGTTGGCTACACCTTC; cdr3_aa: CASSTNRVGYTF
j_call: TRBJ1-5; d_call: TRBD1; clone_size: .; v_call: TRBV18; cdr3_nt: TGTGCCAGCTCCCCTAGGACAGGGGGCACCTTCTCCAGCAATCAGCCCCAGCATTTT; cdr3_aa: CASSPRTGGTFSSNQPQHF
j_call: TRBJ1-1; d_call: .; clone_size: .; v_call: TRBV7-2; cdr3_nt: TGTGCCAGCAGCTTAGTTACGGTCTCCGCCGATAACACTGAAGCTTTCTTT; cdr3_aa: CASSLVTVSADNTEAFF
j_call: TRBJ2-7; d_call: .; clone_size: .; v_call: TRBV7-2; cdr3_nt: TGTGCCAGCAGCTTTCTCGCTAAGCCCTACGAGCAGTACTTC; cdr3_aa: CASSFLAKPYEQYF
j_call: TRBJ2-3; d_call: .; clone_size: once; v_call: TRBV6-5; cdr3_nt: TGTGCCAGCAAGGGGGTCGGCACAGATACGCAGTATTTT; cdr3_aa: CASKGVGTDTQYF
j_call: TRBJ2-5; d_call: .; clone_size: .; v_call: TRBV6-1; cdr3_nt: TGTGCCAGCAGTGACGGGATCTTCGGAGAGACCCAGTACTTC; cdr3_aa: CASSDGIFGETQYF
j_call: TRBJ2-5; d_call: .; clone_size: once; v_call: TRBV14; cdr3_nt: TGTGCCAGCAGCCCAGAACGGAGGACGGGCGGTGTCCAAGAGACCCAGTACTTC; cdr3_aa: CASSPERRTGGVQETQYF
j_call: TRBJ2-7; d_call: TRBD2; clone_size: .; v_call: TRBV19; cdr3_nt: TGTGCTAGCGGGAGCTCCTACGAGCAGTACTTC; cdr3_aa: CASGSSYEQYF
j_call: TRBJ2-5; d_call: TRBD2; clone_size: .; v_call: TRBV5-5; cdr3_nt: TGTGCCAGCAGCACGGGACTAGCGGGGGGGAAAGAAGAGACCCAGTACTTC; cdr3_aa: CASSTGLAGGKEETQYF
j_call: TRBJ1-1; d_call: TRBD1; clone_size: .; v_call: TRBV5-1; cdr3_nt: TGCGCCAGCAGCTCGAGGGACAGCCTTCTGAACACTGAAGCTTTCTTT; cdr3_aa: CASSSRDSLLNTEAFF
j_call: TRBJ1-2; d_call: .; clone_size: .; v_call: TRBV28; cdr3_nt: TGTGCCAGCAGTTTACAGGGGGGCTACACCTTC; cdr3_aa: CASSLQGGYTF
j_call: TRBJ2-3; d_call: TRBD2; clone_size: .; v_call: TRBV4-3; cdr3_nt: TGCGCCAGCAGCCAAGATGGCGGGACTAGCCCCGAGTATTTT; cdr3_aa: CASSQDGGTSPEYF
j_call: TRBJ2-2; d_call: .; clone_size: .; v_call: TRBV5-5; cdr3_nt: TGTGCCAGCAGCTTGGGGCAGGACTACACCGGGGAGCTGTTTTTT; cdr3_aa: CASSLGQDYTGELFF
j_call: TRBJ1-3; d_call: .; clone_size: .; v_call: TRBV10-3; cdr3_nt: TGTGCCATCAGCCCATCTGGAAACACCATATATTTT; cdr3_aa: CAISPSGNTIYF